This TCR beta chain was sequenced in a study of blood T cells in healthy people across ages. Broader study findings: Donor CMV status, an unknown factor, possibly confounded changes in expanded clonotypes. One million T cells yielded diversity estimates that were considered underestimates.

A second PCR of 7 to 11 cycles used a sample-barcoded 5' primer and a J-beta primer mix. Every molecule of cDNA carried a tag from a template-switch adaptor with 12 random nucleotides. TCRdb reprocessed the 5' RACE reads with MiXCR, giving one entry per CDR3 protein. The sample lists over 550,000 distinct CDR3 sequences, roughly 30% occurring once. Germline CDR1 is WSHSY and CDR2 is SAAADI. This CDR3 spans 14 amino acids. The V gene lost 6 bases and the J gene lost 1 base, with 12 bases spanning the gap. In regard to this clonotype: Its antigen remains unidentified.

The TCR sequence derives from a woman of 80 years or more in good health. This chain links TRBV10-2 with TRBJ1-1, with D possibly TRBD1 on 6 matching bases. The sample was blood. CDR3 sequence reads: CASREGRGNTEAFF. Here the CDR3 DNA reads TGCGCCAGCAGGGAGGGCAGGGGGAACACTGAAGCTTTCTTT.